What follows describes a single TCR beta chain. Its specificity is unknown. The PCR contained 60 Vbeta and 13 Jbeta primers. Here immunoSEQ multiplex PCR was the method, and the copy in TCRdb shows in-frame clones only, minus some. The sample shows under 250,000 clones, roughly 80% of them seen only once. In nominal health when sampled, donors likely had unrecorded immune exposures nonetheless. This sample stems from a study of cytomegalovirus exposure and HLA in healthy donors. Whole-study results and caveats: The authors excluded some V segments, including TRBV6-2 and TRBV6-3, as indistinguishable.

This CDR3 spans 16 amino acids. Trimming removed 2 bases from V and 0 bases from J; junction bases left unmatched: 4. The V gene's germline CDR1 is ENHRY and CDR2 SYGVKD. This receptor was identified in a woman between 25 and 40 years old in good health and CMV-seronegative. This chain uses TRBV10-3 with TRBJ1-5; 7 bases are a match to TRBD1. The specimen was PBMCs. This chain's CDR3 is CAISERGQYSNQPQHF. For the CDR3, the DNA is TGTGCCATCAGTGAGAGGGGACAGTATAGCAATCAGCCCCAGCATTTT.